This T cell receptor (beta chain) was captured by sequencing in a study of T cell responses to AZD1222 COVID-19 vaccine. Findings and limits, study-wide: The span of vaccine-associated CD4 TCRs extended across spike, with dominance at 160-218 and 743-854. Close to half of spike-specific TCRs reportedly recognize unmutated variant regions.

The protocol was immunoSEQ multiplex PCR, while the TCRdb copy is restricted to in-frame clones and leaves out a portion. The profile shows approximately 150,000 clones, 93% of them singletons. A remark on this clone: The antigen is undetermined.

This TCR came from an adult in good health. The sequencing here drew on peripheral blood, taken on day 0 of AZD1222 vaccination.

Here the CDR3 DNA reads TGTGCCACCGGGCGGGGGAACAATGAGCAGTTCTTC. Its translation: CATGRGNNEQFF. The chain links TRBV15 to TRBJ2-1, with 7 positions matching TRBD2. Germline V lookup: CDR1 LNHNV, CDR2 YYDKDF (reference sequence). The CDR3 loop spans 12 amino acids. V lost 8 bases, J lost 5 bases, and 3 bases stayed unmatched.